These 5 T cell receptor beta chains originate from one sample sequenced in a study of vaccination effects on CD4 cells after COVID-19. Once cultured for 9 to 11 days, the cells underwent separation to obtain CD4+ T cells. Clones were read by immunoSEQ multiplex PCR, and TCRdb kept only the in-frame ones, dropping some. This table has about 37,000 clones, around 74% appearing once. Antigens of these TCRs are unknown. The material sequenced was CD4+ T cells from PBMCs cultured without peptide, taken before COVID-19 vaccination. The source is a human donor who received a COVID-19 vaccine.

V usage is TRBV10-3 and J usage is TRBJ2-2; no firm D call. This CDR3 has 12 residues. Germline CDR1 reads ENHRY; CDR2 reads SYGVKD. V shed 6 bases and J shed 6 bases, with 8 bases lying between them. Here the CDR3 DNA reads TGTGCCATCAGAGAAAACCCCGGGGAGCTGTTTTTT. Residues: CAIRENPGELFF.

The rearrangement joins TRBV3-1 (or the pseudogene TRBV3-2) to TRBJ1-2, with D unclear. Trimming took off 1 base at V and 10 bases at J, with 16 bases between the two ends. Germline V gene lookup returns CDR1 LGHDT and CDR2 YNNKEL (reference sequence). This CDR3 spans 14 amino acids. CDR3: CASSQGVLSRFYTF. CDR3 sequence (DNA): TGTGCCAGCAGCCAAGGAGTTCTATCCCGATTCTACACCTTC.

The chain has TRBV19 and TRBJ2-7; no clear D. The CDR3 runs 15 residues. The germline V gene has CDR1 LNHDA and CDR2 SQIVND (reference sequence). V was shortened by 8 bases and J by 3 bases, with 20 bases between the two germline ends. The CDR3: CASSVVGSPDYEQYF. CDR3 DNA sequence: TGTGCCAGTTCTGTTGTAGGTTCTCCGGACTACGAGCAGTACTTC.

The rearrangement links TRBV28 to TRBJ1-2; D gene unclear. V lost 6 bases and J lost 7, with 12 bases in between. The length of the CDR3 is 12 residues. Germline CDR1 reads MDHEN; CDR2 reads SYDVKM. The CDR3 coding sequence is TGTGCCAGCAGCCTGAAGGGAAGTGGCTACACCTTC. It translates to CASSLKGSGYTF.

This clone was seen only a few times. The CDR3 protein is CASSYRSGTAGELFF. CDR3 nucleotide sequence: TGTGCCAGCAGCTACCGGTCCGGGACGGCCGGGGAGCTGTTTTTT. The chain carries TRBV6-5 and TRBJ2-2, with D possibly called TRBD1 or TRBD2 (5 bases each). V lost 6 bases to trimming and J lost 6 bases, with 17 bases between them. The CDR3 extends over 15 amino acids. Germline V gene data show CDR1 as MNHEY and CDR2 as SVGAGI.